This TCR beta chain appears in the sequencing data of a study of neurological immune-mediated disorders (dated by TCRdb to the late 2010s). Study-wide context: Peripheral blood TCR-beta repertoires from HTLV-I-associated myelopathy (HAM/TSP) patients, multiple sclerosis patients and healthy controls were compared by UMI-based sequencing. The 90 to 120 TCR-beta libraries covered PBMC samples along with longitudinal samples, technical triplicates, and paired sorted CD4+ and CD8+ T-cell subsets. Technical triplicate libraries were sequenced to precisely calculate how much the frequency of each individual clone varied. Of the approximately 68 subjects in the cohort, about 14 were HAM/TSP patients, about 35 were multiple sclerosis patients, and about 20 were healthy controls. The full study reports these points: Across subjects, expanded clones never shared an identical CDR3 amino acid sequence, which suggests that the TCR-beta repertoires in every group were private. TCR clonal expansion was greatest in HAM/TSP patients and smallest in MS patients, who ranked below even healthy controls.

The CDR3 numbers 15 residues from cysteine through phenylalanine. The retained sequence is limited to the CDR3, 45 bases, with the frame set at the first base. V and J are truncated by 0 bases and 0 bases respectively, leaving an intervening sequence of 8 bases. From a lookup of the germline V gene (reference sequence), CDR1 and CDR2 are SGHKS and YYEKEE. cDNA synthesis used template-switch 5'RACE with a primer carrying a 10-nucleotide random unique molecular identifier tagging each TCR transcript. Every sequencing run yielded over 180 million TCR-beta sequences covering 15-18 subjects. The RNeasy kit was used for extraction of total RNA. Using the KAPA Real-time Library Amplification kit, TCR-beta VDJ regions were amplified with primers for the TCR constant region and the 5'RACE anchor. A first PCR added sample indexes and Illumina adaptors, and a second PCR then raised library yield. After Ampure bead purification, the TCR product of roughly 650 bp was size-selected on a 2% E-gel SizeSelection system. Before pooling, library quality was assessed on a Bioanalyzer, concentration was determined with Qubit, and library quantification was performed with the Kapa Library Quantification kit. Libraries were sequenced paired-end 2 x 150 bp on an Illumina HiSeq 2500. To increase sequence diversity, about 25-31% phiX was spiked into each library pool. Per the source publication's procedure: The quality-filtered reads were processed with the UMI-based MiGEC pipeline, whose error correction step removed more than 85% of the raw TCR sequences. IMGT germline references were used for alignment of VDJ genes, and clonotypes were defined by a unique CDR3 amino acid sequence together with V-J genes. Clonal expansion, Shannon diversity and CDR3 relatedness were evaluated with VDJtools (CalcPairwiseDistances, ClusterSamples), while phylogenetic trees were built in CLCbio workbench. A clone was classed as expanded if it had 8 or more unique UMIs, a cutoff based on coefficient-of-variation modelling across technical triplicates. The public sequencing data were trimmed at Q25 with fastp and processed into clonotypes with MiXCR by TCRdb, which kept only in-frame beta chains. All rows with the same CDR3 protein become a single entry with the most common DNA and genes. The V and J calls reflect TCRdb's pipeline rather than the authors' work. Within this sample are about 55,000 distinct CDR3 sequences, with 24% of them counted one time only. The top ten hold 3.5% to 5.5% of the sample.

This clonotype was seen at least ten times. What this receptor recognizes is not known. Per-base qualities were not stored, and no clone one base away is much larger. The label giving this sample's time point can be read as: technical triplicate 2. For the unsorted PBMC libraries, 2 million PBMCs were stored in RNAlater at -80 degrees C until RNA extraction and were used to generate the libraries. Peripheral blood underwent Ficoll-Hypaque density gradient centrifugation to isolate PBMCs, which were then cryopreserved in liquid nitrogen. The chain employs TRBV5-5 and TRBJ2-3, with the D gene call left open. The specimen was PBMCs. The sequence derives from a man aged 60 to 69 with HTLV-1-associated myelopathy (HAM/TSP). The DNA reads TGTGCCAGCAGCTTGGCCTTCCAGAGCACAGATACGCAGTATTTT. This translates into CASSLAFQSTDTQYF. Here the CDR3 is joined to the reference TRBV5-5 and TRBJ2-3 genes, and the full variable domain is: DAGVTQSPTHLIKTRGQQVTLRCSPISGHKSVSWYQQVLGQGPQFIFQYYEKEERGRGNFPDRFSARQFPNYSSELNVNALLLGDSALYLCASSLAFQSTDTQYFGPGTRLTVL.